This T cell receptor (beta chain) is from a study of shared clonotypes between healthy human individuals. This CDR3 contains 14 residues. Per the germline V gene, CDR1 is KGHSH and CDR2 is LQKENI. V gave up 3 bases and J gave up 2 bases, with 8 bases separating them. Profiled with immunoSEQ multiplex PCR; TCRdb holds only in-frame clones, not every one. Of about 1.4 million clones detected, around 97% appear once; the ten largest clones hold roughly 1.2%. The sequenced sample consisted of naive CD4+ T cells sorted from blood. The subset is: CD45RA+ positively selected. The TCR was taken from a man aged 25-40 years in good health. The V gene is TRBV18, the J gene TRBJ2-1; D is unresolved. This CDR3 is CASSPLGTYNEQFF. CDR3 coding DNA: TGTGCCAGCTCACCGTTAGGCACCTACAATGAGCAGTTCTTC.